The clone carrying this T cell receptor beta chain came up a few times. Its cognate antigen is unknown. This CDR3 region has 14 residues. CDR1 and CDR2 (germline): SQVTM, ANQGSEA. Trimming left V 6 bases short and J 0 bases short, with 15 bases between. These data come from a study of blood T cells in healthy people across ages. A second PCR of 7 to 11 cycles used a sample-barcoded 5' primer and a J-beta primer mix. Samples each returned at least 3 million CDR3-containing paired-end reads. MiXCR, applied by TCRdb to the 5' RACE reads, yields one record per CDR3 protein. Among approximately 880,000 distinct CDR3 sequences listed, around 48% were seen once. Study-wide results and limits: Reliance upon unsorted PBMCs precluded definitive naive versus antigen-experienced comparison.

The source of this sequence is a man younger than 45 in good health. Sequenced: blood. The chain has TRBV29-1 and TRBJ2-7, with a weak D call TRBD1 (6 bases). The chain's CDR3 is CSVLGQGNSYEQYF. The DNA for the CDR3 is TGCAGCGTCTTGGGTCAGGGGAACTCCTACGAGCAGTACTTC.